Included here is one T cell receptor beta chain sequence, with context. Its antigen is as yet unknown. The CDR3 contains 15 residues. The V end was cut by 0 bases, the J end by 8 bases, with 17 bases between. The V gene's germline CDR1 is SGHDT and CDR2 YYEEEE. This sample was taken from a study of siplizumab effects on memory and regulatory T cells. General study findings and limits: Alloreactive sequences traceable to unstimulated CD4+ memory cells were significantly reduced by siplizumab. The diversity of naive T cells seemed greater than that of memory cells, and their alloresponse contribution seemed major.

Measured with immunoSEQ multiplex PCR; TCRdb has only the in-frame clones, and not every one. The table lists tens of thousands of clones, more than 95% of them singletons. This chain uses TRBV5-6 with TRBJ1-2, with D unresolved. The specimen was naive CD4+ T cells sorted from blood. This clonotype was sampled from a human donor in good health. This CDR3 is CASSLDRSTLWGYTF. CDR3 nucleotide sequence: TGTGCCAGCAGCTTGGACCGGAGCACCTTATGGGGCTACACCTTC.